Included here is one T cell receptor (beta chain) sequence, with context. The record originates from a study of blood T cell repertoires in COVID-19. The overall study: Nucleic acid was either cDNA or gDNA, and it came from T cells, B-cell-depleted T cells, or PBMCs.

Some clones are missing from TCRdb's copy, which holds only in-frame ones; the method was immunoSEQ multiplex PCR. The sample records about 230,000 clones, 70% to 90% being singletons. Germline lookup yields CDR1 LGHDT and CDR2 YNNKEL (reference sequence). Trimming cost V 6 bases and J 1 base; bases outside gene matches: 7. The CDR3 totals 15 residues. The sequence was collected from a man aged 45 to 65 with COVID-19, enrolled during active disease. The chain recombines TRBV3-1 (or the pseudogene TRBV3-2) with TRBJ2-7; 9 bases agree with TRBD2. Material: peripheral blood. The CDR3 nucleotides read TGTGCCAGCAGTACTAGCGGGCTAGCATCCTACGAGCAGTACTTC. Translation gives CASSTSGLASYEQYF.